This T cell receptor beta chain was found in a study of control samples from healthy donors and cancer patients. The CDR3 runs to 14 residues. CDR1 and CDR2 from the germline V gene are SNHLY and FYNNEI. V was pared by 2 bases and J by 3 bases, with 11 bases between. The method was immunoSEQ multiplex PCR; TCRdb's version includes in-frame clones alone and lacks a portion of them. The sample holds 150,000 to 200,000 clones, about 90% seen once. The TCR comes from a man between 18 and 35 years old in good health. Source material: blood. This chain connects TRBV2 to TRBJ2-7, with D maybe TRBD1 (5 bases). The CDR3 DNA reads as TGTGCCAGCAGTGAACAGGGTTACGGCTACGAGCAGTACTTC. It translates to CASSEQGYGYEQYF.